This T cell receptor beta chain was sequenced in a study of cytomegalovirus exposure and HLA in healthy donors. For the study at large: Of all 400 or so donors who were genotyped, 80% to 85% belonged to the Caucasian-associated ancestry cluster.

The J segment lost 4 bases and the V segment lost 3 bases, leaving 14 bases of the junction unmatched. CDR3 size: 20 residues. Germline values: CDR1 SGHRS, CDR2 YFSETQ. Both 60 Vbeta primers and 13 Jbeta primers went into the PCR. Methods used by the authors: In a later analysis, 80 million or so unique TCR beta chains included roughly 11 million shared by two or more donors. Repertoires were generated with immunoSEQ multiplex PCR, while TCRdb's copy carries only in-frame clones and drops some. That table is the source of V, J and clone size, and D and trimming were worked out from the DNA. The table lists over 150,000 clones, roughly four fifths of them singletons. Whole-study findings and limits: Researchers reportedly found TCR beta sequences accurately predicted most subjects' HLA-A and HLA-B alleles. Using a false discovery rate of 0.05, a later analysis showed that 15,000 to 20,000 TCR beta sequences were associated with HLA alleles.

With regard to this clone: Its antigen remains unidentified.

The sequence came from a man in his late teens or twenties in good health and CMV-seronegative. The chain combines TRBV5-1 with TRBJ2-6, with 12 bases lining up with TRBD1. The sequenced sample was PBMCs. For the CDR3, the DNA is TGCGCCAGCAGCTCAGGACGGGACAGGGGGCCCCCTTGGGGGGCCAACGTCCTGACTTTC. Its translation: CASSSGRDRGPPWGANVLTF.